This TCR beta chain was identified during a study of blood T cell repertoires in COVID-19. Background on the study: The study drew acute and convalescent COVID-19 samples from the United States, Italy and Spain. The cDNA or gDNA used as material had been derived from T cells, B-cell-depleted T cells, or PBMCs.

TCRdb keeps only in-frame clones here, not all; method: immunoSEQ multiplex PCR. The sample includes around 170,000 clones, roughly four fifths of them seen just once. Germline loops: CDR1 LGHDT, CDR2 YNNKEL (reference sequence). With V trimmed by 5 bases and J by 5 bases, 11 bases remained unmatched. The CDR3 runs 15 residues. The chain has TRBV3-1 (or the pseudogene TRBV3-2) and TRBJ2-5, with 7 nucleotides matching TRBD2. Input material: peripheral blood. The clonotype originates from a woman in her 70s with COVID-19, enrolled during active disease. The CDR3 here is CASSITPGGRETQYF. The CDR3, as DNA: TGTGCCAGCAGCATTACTCCCGGGGGGAGGGAGACCCAGTACTTC.